This TCR beta chain was recovered during a study of PD-1 blockade in classical Hodgkin lymphoma. Brentuximab vedotin exposure varied, and every patient relapsed after autologous stem cell transplantation. V shed 6 bases and J shed 6 bases, with 11 bases lying between them. This CDR3 region has 13 residues. The germline gives CDR1 MNHNS, CDR2 SASEGT. Profiled with immunoSEQ multiplex PCR; TCRdb holds only in-frame clones, not every one. The profile shows some 18,000 clones, roughly 80% of them singletons. V and J are TRBV6-1 and TRBJ2-2; D is unclear. The material sequenced was peripheral blood mononuclear cells (PBMCs), taken at baseline. This receptor was obtained from a human donor with classical Hodgkin lymphoma. CDR3: CASSKTQPGELFF. The CDR3 DNA follows: TGTGCCAGCAGCAAGACTCAGCCCGGGGAGCTGTTTTTT.